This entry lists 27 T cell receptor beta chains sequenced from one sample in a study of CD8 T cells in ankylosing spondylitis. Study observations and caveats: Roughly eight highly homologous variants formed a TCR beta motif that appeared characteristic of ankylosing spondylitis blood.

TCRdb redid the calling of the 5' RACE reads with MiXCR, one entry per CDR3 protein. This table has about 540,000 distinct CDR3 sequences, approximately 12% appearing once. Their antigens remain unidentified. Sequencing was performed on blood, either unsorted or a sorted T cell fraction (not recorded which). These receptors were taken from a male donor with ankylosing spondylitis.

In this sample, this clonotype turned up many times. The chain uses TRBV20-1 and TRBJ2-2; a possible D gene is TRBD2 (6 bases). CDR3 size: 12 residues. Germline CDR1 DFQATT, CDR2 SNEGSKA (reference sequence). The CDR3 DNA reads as TGCGGGACTCCGGGGGATTACGGGGAGCTGTTTTTT. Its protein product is CGTPGDYGELFF.

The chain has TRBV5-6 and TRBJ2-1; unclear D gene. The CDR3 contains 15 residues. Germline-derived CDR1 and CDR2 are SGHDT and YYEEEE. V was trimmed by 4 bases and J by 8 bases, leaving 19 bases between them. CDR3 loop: CASSTNPRRAHEQFF. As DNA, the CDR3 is TGTGCCAGCAGCACCAACCCCAGACGCGCCCATGAGCAGTTCTTC.

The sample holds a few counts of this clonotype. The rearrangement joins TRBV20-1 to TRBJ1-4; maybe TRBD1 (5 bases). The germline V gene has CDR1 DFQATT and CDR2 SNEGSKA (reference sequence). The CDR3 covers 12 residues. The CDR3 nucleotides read TGCGGGGGAGGAGAGAGTAATGAAAAACTGTTTTTT. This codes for CGGGESNEKLFF.

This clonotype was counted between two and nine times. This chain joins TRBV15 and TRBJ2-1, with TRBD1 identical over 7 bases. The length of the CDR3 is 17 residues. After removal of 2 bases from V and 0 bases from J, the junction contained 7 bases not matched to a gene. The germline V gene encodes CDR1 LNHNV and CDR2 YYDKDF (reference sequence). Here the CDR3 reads CATSRTGQASSYNEQFF. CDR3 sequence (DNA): TGTGCCACCAGCAGAACTGGACAGGCCAGCTCCTACAATGAGCAGTTCTTC.

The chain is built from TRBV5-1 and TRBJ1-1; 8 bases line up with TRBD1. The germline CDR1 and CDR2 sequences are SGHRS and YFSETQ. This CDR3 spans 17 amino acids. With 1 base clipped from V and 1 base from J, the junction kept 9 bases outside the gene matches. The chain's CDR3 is CASSLQPGGGRNTEAFF. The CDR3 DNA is TGCGCCAGCAGCTTGCAACCAGGGGGCGGGCGGAACACTGAAGCTTTCTTT.

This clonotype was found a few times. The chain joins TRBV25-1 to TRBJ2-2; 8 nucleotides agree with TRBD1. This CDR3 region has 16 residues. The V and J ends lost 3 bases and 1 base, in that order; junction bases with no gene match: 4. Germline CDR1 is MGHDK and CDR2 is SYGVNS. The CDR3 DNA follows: TGTGCCAGCAGTGACGATACAGGGGGGAACACCGGGGAGCTGTTTTTT. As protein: CASSDDTGGNTGELFF.

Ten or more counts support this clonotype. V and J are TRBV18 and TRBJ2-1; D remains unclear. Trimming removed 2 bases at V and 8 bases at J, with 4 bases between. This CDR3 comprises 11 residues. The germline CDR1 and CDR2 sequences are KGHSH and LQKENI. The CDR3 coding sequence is TGTGCCAGCTCACCAGAGTATGAGCAGTTCTTC. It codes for CASSPEYEQFF.

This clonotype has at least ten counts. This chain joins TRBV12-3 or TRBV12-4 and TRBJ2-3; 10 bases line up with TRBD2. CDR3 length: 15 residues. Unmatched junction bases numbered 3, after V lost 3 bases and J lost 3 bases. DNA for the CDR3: TGTGCCAGCAGTTTTCCGACTAGCGGGACAGATACGCAGTATTTT. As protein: CASSFPTSGTDTQYF.

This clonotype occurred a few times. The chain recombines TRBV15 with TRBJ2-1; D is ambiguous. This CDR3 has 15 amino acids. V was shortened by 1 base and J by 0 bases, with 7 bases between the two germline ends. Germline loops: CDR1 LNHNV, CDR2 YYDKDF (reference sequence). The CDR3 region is CATSRGKSSYNEQFF. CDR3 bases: TGTGCCACCAGCAGAGGCAAAAGCTCCTACAATGAGCAGTTCTTC. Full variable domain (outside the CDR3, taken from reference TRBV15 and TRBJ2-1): DAMVIQNPRYQVTQFGKPVTLSCSQTLNHNVMYWYQQKSSQAPKLLFHYYDKDFNNEADTPDNFQSRRPNTSFCFLDIRSPGLGDTAMYLCATSRGKSSYNEQFFGPGTRLTVL.

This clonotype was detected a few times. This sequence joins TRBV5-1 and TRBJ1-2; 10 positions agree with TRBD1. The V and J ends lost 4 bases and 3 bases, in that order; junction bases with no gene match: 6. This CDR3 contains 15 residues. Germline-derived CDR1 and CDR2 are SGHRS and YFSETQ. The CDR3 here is CASSTGQGGDYGYTF. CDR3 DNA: TGCGCCAGCAGCACCGGACAGGGGGGGGACTATGGCTACACCTTC.

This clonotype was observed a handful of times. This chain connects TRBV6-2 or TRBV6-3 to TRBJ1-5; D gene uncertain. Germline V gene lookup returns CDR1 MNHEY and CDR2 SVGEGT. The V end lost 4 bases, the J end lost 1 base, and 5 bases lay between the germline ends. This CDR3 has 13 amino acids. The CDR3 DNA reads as TGTGCCAGCAGTTGGGAAAGCAATCAGCCCCAGCATTTT. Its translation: CASSWESNQPQHF.

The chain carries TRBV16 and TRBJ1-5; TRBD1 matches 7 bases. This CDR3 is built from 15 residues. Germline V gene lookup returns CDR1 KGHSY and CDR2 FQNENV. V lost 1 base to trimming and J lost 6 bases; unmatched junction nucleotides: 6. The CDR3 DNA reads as TGTGCCAGCAGCCAATTTAAGGGGGCGGTTCAGCCCCAGCATTTT. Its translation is CASSQFKGAVQPQHF.

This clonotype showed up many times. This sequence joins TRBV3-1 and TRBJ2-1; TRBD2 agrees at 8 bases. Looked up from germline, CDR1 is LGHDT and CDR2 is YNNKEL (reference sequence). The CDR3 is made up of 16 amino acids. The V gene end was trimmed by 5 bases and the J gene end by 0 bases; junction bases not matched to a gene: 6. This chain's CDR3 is CASSDLSGDSYNEQFF. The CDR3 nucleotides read TGTGCCAGCAGCGATCTTAGCGGGGACTCCTACAATGAGCAGTTCTTC.

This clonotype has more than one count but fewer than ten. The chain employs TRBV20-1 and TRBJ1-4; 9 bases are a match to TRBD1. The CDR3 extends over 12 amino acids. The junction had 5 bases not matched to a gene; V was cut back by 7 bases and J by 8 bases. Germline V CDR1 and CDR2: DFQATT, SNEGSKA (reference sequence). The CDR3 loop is CSGGQGREKLFF. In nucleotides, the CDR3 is TGCAGTGGGGGACAGGGACGAGAAAAACTGTTTTTT.

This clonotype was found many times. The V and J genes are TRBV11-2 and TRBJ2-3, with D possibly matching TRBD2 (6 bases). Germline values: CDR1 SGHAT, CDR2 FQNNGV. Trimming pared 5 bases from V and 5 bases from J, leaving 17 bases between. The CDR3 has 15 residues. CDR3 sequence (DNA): TGTGCCAGCAGCCCTGGGGGGAGGCGGGGAGATACGCAGTATTTT. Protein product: CASSPGGRRGDTQYF.

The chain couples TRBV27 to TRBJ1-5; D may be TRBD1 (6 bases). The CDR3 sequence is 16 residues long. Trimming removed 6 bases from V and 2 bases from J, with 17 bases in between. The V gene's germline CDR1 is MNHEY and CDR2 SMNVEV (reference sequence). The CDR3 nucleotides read TGTGCCAGCAGCTTTACAGGGAGTCGGCGCAATCAGCCCCAGCATTTT. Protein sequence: CASSFTGSRRNQPQHF.

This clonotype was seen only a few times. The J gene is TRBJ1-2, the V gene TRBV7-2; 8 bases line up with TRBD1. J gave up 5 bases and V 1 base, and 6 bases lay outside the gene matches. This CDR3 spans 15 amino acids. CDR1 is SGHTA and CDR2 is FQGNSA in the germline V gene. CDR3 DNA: TGTGCCAGCAGCTTAGTCAGGGGGCTCGGGTATGGCTACACCTTC. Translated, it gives CASSLVRGLGYGYTF.

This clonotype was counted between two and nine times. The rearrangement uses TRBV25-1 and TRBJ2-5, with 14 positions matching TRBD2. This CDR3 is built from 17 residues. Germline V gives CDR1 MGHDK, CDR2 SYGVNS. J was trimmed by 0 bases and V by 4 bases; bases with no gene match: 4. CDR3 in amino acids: CASSAGTSGRYQETQYF. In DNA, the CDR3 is TGTGCCAGCAGTGCCGGGACTAGCGGGAGATACCAAGAGACCCAGTACTTC.

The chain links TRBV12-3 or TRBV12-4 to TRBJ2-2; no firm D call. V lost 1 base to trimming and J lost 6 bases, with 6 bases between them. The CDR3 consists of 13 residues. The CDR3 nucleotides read TGTGCCAGCAGTTTAGGGCAGCCCGGGGAGCTGTTTTTT. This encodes CASSLGQPGELFF.

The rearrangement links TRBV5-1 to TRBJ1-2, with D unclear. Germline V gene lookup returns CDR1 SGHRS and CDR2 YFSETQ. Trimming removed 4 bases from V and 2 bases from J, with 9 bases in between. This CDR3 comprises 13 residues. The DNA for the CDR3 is TGCGCCAGCAGCGTGGAGGCGAACTATGGCTACACCTTC. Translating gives CASSVEANYGYTF.

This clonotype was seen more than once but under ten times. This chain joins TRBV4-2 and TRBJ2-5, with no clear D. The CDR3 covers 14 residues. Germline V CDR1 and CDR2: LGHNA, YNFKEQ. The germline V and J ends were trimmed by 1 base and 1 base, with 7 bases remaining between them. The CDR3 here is CASSQAGTQETQYF. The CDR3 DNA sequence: TGTGCCAGCAGCCAAGCTGGCACCCAAGAGACCCAGTACTTC.

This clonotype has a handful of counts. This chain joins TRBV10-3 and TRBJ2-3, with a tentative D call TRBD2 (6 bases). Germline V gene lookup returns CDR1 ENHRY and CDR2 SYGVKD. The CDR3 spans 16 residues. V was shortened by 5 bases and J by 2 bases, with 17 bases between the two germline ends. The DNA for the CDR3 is TGTGCCATCAGTACCCTTAGCGGATACAACACAGATACGCAGTATTTT. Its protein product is CAISTLSGYNTDTQYF.

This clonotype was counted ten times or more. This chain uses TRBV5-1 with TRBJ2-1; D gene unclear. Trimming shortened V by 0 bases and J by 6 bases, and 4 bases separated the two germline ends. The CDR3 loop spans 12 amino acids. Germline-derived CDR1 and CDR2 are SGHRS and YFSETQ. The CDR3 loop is CASSLARNEQFF. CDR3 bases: TGCGCCAGCAGCTTGGCCCGCAATGAGCAGTTCTTC.

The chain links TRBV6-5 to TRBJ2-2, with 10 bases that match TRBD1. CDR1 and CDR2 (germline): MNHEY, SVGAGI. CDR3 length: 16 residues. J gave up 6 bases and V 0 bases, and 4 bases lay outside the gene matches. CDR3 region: CASSYSRTGGPGELFF. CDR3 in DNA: TGTGCCAGCAGTTACTCTCGGACAGGGGGACCCGGGGAGCTGTTTTTT.

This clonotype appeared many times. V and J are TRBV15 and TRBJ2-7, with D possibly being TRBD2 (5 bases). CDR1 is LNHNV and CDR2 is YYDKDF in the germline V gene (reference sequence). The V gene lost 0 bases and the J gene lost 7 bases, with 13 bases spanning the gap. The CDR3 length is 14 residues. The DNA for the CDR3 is TGTGCCACCAGCAGAGATCTGCTAGCTGGAGAGCAGTACTTC. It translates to CATSRDLLAGEQYF.

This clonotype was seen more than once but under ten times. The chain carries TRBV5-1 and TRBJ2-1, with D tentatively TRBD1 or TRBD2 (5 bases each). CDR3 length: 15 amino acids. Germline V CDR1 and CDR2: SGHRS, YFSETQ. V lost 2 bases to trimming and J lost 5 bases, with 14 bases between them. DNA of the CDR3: TGCGCCAGCAGCTTAATACAGCTGGGGGACAATGAGCAGTTCTTC. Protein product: CASSLIQLGDNEQFF.

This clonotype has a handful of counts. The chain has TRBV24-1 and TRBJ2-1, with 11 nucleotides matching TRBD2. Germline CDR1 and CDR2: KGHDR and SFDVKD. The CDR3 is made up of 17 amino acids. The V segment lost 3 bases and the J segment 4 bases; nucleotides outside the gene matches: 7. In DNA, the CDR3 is TGTGCCACCAGTGATCCCGGGACTAGCGGACGTTACAATGAGCAGTTCTTC. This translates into CATSDPGTSGRYNEQFF.